This TCR beta chain was identified during a study of cytomegalovirus exposure and HLA in healthy donors. TCRdb keeps only in-frame clones here, not all; method: immunoSEQ multiplex PCR. The table lists over 200,000 clones, about 86% of them singletons. Points on this clone: Its antigen is undetermined.

The junction had 10 bases not matched to a gene; V was cut back by 5 bases and J by 5 bases. The CDR3 consists of 16 residues. Germline V lookup: CDR1 SEHNR, CDR2 FQNEAQ (reference sequence). General study results and limits: There were some 150 TCR beta chains listed as cytomegalovirus-associated. Usually a TCR sequence was rare, but some public TCRs were found in many donors.

This clonotype originated in a woman aged 18 to 35 in good health and CMV-seronegative. The sample was PBMCs. This chain uses TRBV7-9 with TRBJ1-4, with 8 bases lining up with TRBD1. The CDR3, as DNA: TGTGCCAGCAGCCCGACGACGCGGACAGGGAATGAAAAACTGTTTTTT. Amino acid sequence: CASSPTTRTGNEKLFF.